These 9 T cell receptor beta chains were all obtained from the same sample, sequenced in a study of blood T cells in healthy people across ages. With a J-beta primer mix and a sample-barcoded 5' primer, a second PCR ran roughly 6 to 11 cycles. TCRdb reanalysed the 5' RACE reads using MiXCR and keeps one entry per CDR3 protein. Of around 1,000,000 distinct CDR3 sequences listed, under 30% were seen once; the top ten hold around 0.75%. This sample was shared with a second study, whose subject was T cells of mothers and their children.

Sequences were obtained from blood. These receptors were collected from a girl aged 2 to 9 in good health.

The chain is built from TRBV12-3 or TRBV12-4 and TRBJ2-5; 13 bases are a match to TRBD2. This CDR3 comprises 15 residues. V lost 7 bases and J lost 2; bases outside the gene matches: 4. The CDR3 sequence is CASNPGLAGQETQYF. The CDR3 DNA follows: TGTGCCAGCAACCCGGGACTAGCGGGACAAGAGACCCAGTACTTC.

The rearrangement links TRBV6-5 to TRBJ2-7, with 12 bases aligning to TRBD2. The DNA end is a closer match to TRBJ2-5, so the J assignment may be wrong. Germline loops: CDR1 MNHEY, CDR2 SVGAGI. The CDR3 consists of 16 residues. The DNA of the CDR3 is TGTGCCAGCAGTTACTCTCGGACTAGCGGGAAAGAGACCCAGTACTTC. Its protein is CASSYSRTSGKETQYF.

In its sample, this clonotype was seen a few times. V usage is TRBV7-9 and J usage is TRBJ2-3; D remains unclear. CDR1 and CDR2 (germline): SEHNR, FQNEAQ (reference sequence). This CDR3 spans 13 amino acids. Trimming left V 4 bases short and J 1 base short, with 6 bases between. The CDR3 loop is CASSSVGTDTQYF. CDR3 coding DNA: TGTGCCAGCAGCTCCGTGGGCACAGATACGCAGTATTTT.

This clonotype was observed a few times. The chain uses TRBV7-9 and TRBJ2-5; D gene ambiguous. The end of the DNA is better explained by TRBJ2-7, so the J call may be wrong. Germline V gene lookup returns CDR1 SEHNR and CDR2 FQNEAQ (reference sequence). The CDR3 loop spans 13 amino acids. The CDR3 DNA reads as TGTGCCAGCAACCATCCCCATAACTACGAGCAGTACTTC. Amino acids: CASNHPHNYEQYF.

This clonotype has a single count. The chain carries TRBV12-3 or TRBV12-4 and TRBJ2-3; D remains unclear. Trimming took off 7 bases at V and 1 base at J, with 12 bases between the two ends. The CDR3 spans 14 residues. CDR3 in DNA: TGTGCCAGCAACAAAGAGCCAGGCACAGATACGCAGTATTTT. This translates into CASNKEPGTDTQYF.

This clonotype appeared once. The chain recombines TRBV20-1 with TRBJ1-2; no reliable D call. The V end was cut by 0 bases, the J end by 4 bases, with 12 bases between. Per the germline V gene, CDR1 is DFQATT and CDR2 is SNEGSKA (reference sequence). CDR3 length: 14 amino acids. The CDR3 spells CSAREGMLAYGYTF. CDR3 coding DNA: TGCAGTGCTAGAGAAGGCATGCTAGCCTATGGCTACACCTTC.

V is TRBV5-6 and J is TRBJ2-3; D not certain. Trimming stripped 4 bases from V and 7 bases from J, with 13 bases between. This CDR3 is built from 13 residues. Looked up from germline, CDR1 is SGHDT and CDR2 is YYEEEE. The CDR3 DNA sequence: TGTGCCAGCAGCCCGAATCTAGGGAATACGCAGTATTTT. It is translated as CASSPNLGNTQYF.

This clonotype was observed a handful of times. The rearrangement joins TRBV9 to TRBJ2-1; 7 bases line up with TRBD2. Germline V gene data show CDR1 as SGDLS and CDR2 as YYNGEE. The CDR3 is made up of 15 amino acids. V shed 4 bases and J 3 bases; nucleotides not matched to a gene: 7. CDR3 sequence (DNA): TGTGCCAGCAGCAGTGGCGGGGGTCTCTACAATGAGCAGTTCTTC. It yields the protein CASSSGGGLYNEQFF. The variable domain in full, completed from reference TRBV9 and TRBJ2-1, reads DSGVTQTPKHLITATGQRVTLRCSPRSGDLSVYWYQQSLDQGLQFLIQYYNGEERAKGNILERFSAQQFPDLHSELNLSSLELGDSALYFCASSSGGGLYNEQFFGPGTRLTVL.

Only a few counts were recorded for this clonotype. The V call is TRBV28, the J call TRBJ2-3, with D possibly called TRBD1 or TRBD2 (5 bases each). Germline V gene data show CDR1 as MDHEN and CDR2 as SYDVKM. The CDR3 runs 15 residues. V was clipped by 3 bases and J by 0 bases, with 10 bases between them. CDR3 DNA sequence: TGTGCCAGCAGTTTGAGGGGAGCTAGCACAGATACGCAGTATTTT. Translated: CASSLRGASTDTQYF. Variable domain in full (rest from reference TRBV28 and TRBJ2-3): DVKVTQSSRYLVKRTGEKVFLECVQDMDHENMFWYRQDPGLGLRLIYFSYDVKMKEKGDIPEGYSVSREKKERFSLILESASTNQTSMYLCASSLRGASTDTQYFGPGTRLTVL.